These 10 T cell receptor beta chains originate from one sample sequenced in a study of beta chain features in type 1 diabetes. Expressed TCRB transcripts were sequenced because the entire RNA isolate underwent reverse transcription. The method was immunoSEQ multiplex PCR; TCRdb's version includes in-frame clones alone and lacks a portion of them. The sample holds almost 350,000 clones, less than 10% seen once. The sequencing input was central memory CD4+ T cells from blood. These receptors all stem from a woman aged 18-29 years in good health.

This clone has just a few counts. The chain employs TRBV5-1 and TRBJ2-7, with 10 bases aligning to TRBD1. Germline V CDR1 and CDR2: SGHRS, YFSETQ. V dropped 4 bases and J dropped 4; count of bases not matched to a gene: 5. The CDR3 covers 14 residues. The chain's CDR3 is CASSPVGQGYEQYF. Written as DNA, the CDR3 is TGCGCCAGCAGCCCGGTGGGACAGGGGTACGAGCAGTACTTC.

This clone was seen a few times. The CDR3 protein is CAISPDKGGEQYF. DNA for the CDR3: TGTGCCATCAGCCCCGACAAGGGTGGCGAGCAGTACTTC. The chain links TRBV10-3 to TRBJ2-7; D unresolved. This CDR3 is built from 13 residues. Germline loops: CDR1 ENHRY, CDR2 SYGVKD. V dropped 6 bases and J dropped 6 bases, with 15 bases sitting between them.

This clone was found a few times. This CDR3 is CASSPGISFQETQYF. The DNA of the CDR3 is TGCGCCAGCAGCCCGGGAATAAGTTTCCAAGAGACCCAGTACTTC. The chain links TRBV5-1 to TRBJ2-5; tentative D call: TRBD2 (5 bases). This CDR3 contains 15 residues. The germline V gene has CDR1 SGHRS and CDR2 YFSETQ. The ends were cut back, 4 bases at V and 1 base at J, with 14 bases in the middle.

This clone was seen more than once but under ten times. The chain links TRBV9 to TRBJ2-7; 9 bases fit TRBD1. This CDR3 has 15 residues. J gave up 7 bases and V 4 bases, and 12 bases lay outside the gene matches. CDR1 and CDR2 from the germline V gene are SGDLS and YYNGEE. The CDR3 loop reads CASSPPGQGLGEQYF. CDR3 DNA sequence: TGTGCCAGCAGCCCCCCGGGACAGGGTCTGGGGGAGCAGTACTTC.

This clone was seen only a few times. The chain carries TRBV7-3 and TRBJ2-1; 10 bases are a match to TRBD2. V gave up 2 bases and J gave up 3 bases; unmatched junction bases: 4. The CDR3 is made up of 16 amino acids. Germline assignment: CDR1 SGHTA and CDR2 FQGTGA. CDR3 nucleotide sequence: TGTGCCAGCAGCTTAGTGGGGACTAGCGACTACAATGAGCAGTTCTTC. This translates into CASSLVGTSDYNEQFF.

This clone has just a few counts. The rearrangement links TRBV7-2 to TRBJ2-5; D uncertain. The germline V and J ends were trimmed by 6 bases and 5 bases, with 16 bases remaining between them. The CDR3 has 14 amino acids. Germline assignment: CDR1 SGHTA and CDR2 FQGNSA. CDR3 bases: TGTGCCAGCAGTTTTGCAGGAATTGGTGAGACCCAGTACTTC. This codes for CASSFAGIGETQYF.

Of note for this clone: A much larger clone lies one base from this, so it may be a read error. The V call is TRBV10-3, the J call TRBJ2-5, with D perhaps TRBD2 (5 bases). Looked up from germline, CDR1 is ENHRY and CDR2 is SYGVKD. This CDR3 has 12 residues. Trimming left V 6 bases short and J 0 bases short, with 5 bases between. In DNA, the CDR3 is TGTGCCATCAGGCGGGACCAAGAGACCCAGTACTTC. Protein sequence: CAIRRDQETQYF.

The gene calls are TRBV7-2 and TRBJ2-7; weak D call: TRBD2 (6 bases). Germline V gene sequence: CDR1 SGHTA, CDR2 FQGNSA. This CDR3 region has 16 residues. V was clipped by 2 bases and J by 0 bases, with 14 bases between them. The CDR3 spells CASSLSAGRLSYEQYF. In DNA form, the CDR3 reads TGTGCCAGCAGCTTATCGGCGGGACGACTCTCCTACGAGCAGTACTTC.

This rearrangement joins TRBV5-6 to TRBJ2-3; 8 bases line up with TRBD2. This CDR3 contains 15 residues. The ends lost 0 bases at V and 8 bases at J; junction bases unmatched: 8. CDR1 and CDR2 from the germline V gene are SGHDT and YYEEEE. CDR3 sequence (DNA): TGTGCCAGCAGCTTGGGTCCAGCGGGAGATTCTACGCAGTATTTT. Encoded protein: CASSLGPAGDSTQYF.

CDR3 nucleotide sequence: TGTGCCAGCAGTCCCTTCCGGGACACACGATTAAGCTCCTACGAGCAGTACTTC. Translating gives CASSPFRDTRLSSYEQYF. This chain connects TRBV27 to TRBJ2-7; D possibly corresponds to TRBD1 (6 bases). This CDR3 contains 18 residues. V was trimmed by 5 bases and J by 0 bases, leaving 23 bases between them. Germline CDR1 MNHEY, CDR2 SMNVEV (reference sequence).